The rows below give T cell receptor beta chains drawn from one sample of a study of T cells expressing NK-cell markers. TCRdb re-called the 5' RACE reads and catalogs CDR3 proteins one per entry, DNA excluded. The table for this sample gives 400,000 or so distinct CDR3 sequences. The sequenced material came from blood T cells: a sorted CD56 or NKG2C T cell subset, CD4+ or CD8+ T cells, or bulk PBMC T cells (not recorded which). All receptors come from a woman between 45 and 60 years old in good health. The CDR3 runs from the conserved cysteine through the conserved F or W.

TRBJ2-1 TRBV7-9 CASSLADGGQGMDEQFF
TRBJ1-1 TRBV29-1 CSVEWVTEAFF
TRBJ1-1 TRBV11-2 CASSLPPGTSNTEAFF
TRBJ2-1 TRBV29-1 CSVKTSGGNNEQFF
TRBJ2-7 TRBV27 CASSPEPTYEQYF
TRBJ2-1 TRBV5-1 CASSLSTGYNEQFF
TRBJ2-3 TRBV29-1 CSVEDVNRGRSTDTQYF
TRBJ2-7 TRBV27 CAVSRDRGAWEQYF
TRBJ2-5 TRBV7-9 CASTISGTTQETQYF
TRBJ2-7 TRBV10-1 CASPLDRASSYEQYF
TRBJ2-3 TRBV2 CASSPVGLAGVFADTQYF
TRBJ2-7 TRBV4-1 CASSPGHPKYEQYF
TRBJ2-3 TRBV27 CASSFRGTDTQYF
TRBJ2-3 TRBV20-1 CSATQGLAERADTQYF
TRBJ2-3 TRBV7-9 CASSPQVPRTDTQYF
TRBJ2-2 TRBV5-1 CASGGWTGTGELFF
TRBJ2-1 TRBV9 CASSVGLAGGEQFF
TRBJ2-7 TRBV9 CASSSRTGPYEQYF
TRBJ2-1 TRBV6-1 CASSESWDQTHNEQFF
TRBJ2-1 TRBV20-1 CSARDIPPSLAGGTSYNEQFF
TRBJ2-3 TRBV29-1 CSARAGRGVATDTQYF
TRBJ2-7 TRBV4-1 CASSSLFQGYEQYF
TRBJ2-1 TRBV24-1 CATSAFQRGGAEQFF